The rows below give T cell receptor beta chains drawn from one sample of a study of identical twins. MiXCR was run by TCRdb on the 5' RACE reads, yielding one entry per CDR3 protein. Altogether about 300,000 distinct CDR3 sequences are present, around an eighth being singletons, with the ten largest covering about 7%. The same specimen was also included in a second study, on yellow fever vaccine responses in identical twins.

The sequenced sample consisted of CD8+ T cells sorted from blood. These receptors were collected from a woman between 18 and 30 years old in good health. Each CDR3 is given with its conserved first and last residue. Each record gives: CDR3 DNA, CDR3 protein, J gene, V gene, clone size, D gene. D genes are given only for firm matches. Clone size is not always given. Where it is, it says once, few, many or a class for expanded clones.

DNA: TGTGCCAGCAGCTTCGACAGCGGGCCCGCCTACAATGAGCAGTTCTTC
CDR3: CASSFDSGPAYNEQFF
J: TRBJ2-1
V: TRBV7-6
size: .
D: .

DNA: TGTGCCAGCTTTCGACTAGCAGGCGATACGCAGTATTTT
CDR3: CASFRLAGDTQYF
J: TRBJ2-3
V: TRBV28
size: many
D: TRBD2

DNA: TGTGCCAGCAGCTCCACTAGCGCGGAGGAGACCCAGTACTTC
CDR3: CASSSTSAEETQYF
J: TRBJ2-5
V: TRBV7-9
size: few
D: TRBD2

DNA: TGCAGTGCCCGCACACAGGGTGAACGTGTTGAAAAACTGTTTTTT
CDR3: CSARTQGERVEKLFF
J: TRBJ1-4
V: TRBV20-1
size: .
D: .

DNA: TGTGCCAGCACGGGACGAACCGACAGGGTGGGCAATCAGCCCCAGCATTTT
CDR3: CASTGRTDRVGNQPQHF
J: TRBJ1-5
V: TRBV28
size: .
D: TRBD1

DNA: TGTGCCAGCAGCCAAGACAGAGTAAACACAGATACGCAGTATTTT
CDR3: CASSQDRVNTDTQYF
J: TRBJ2-3
V: TRBV7-9
size: few
D: .

DNA: TGCAGCGTTGTTACAGGGCGGGGCGGGGAGCTGTTTTTT
CDR3: CSVVTGRGGELFF
J: TRBJ2-2
V: TRBV29-1
size: few
D: .

DNA: TGTGCCAGCAGTCCGTTCCTTTATCTCGGGACTGAAGCTTTCTTT
CDR3: CASSPFLYLGTEAFF
J: TRBJ1-1
V: TRBV27
size: few
D: .

DNA: TGTGCCACCAGTGATTTCAGGGACAGGGGGACAGATACGCAGTATTTT
CDR3: CATSDFRDRGTDTQYF
J: TRBJ2-3
V: TRBV24-1
size: .
D: TRBD1

DNA: TGTGCCACCAGCAGAGATCCTGCACAGGGGGGCACCGGGGAGCTGTTTTTT
CDR3: CATSRDPAQGGTGELFF
J: TRBJ2-2
V: TRBV15
size: .
D: TRBD1

DNA: TGCGCCAGCAGCTGGGAGACTAGCGGGACGCAAGATACGCAGTATTTT
CDR3: CASSWETSGTQDTQYF
J: TRBJ2-3
V: TRBV5-1
size: .
D: TRBD2

DNA: TGTGCCACCAGCAGCACTCAAGGGGACACTGAAGCTTTCTTT
CDR3: CATSSTQGDTEAFF
J: TRBJ1-1
V: TRBV15
size: few
D: .

DNA: TGCGCCAGCAGCTTGGTAACAGGCCGAGGCACTGAAGCTTTCTTT
CDR3: CASSLVTGRGTEAFF
J: TRBJ1-1
V: TRBV5-1
size: many
D: .

DNA: TGCAGTGCTAGTGACCGGGAGGGCTTCGCAGATACGCAGTATTTT
CDR3: CSASDREGFADTQYF
J: TRBJ2-3
V: TRBV20-1
size: few
D: TRBD2

DNA: TGTGCCAGCAGCACCTCGACAGGGATTGCGTACGAGCAGTACTTC
CDR3: CASSTSTGIAYEQYF
J: TRBJ2-7
V: TRBV7-9
size: .
D: TRBD1

DNA: TGCGCCAGCAGCCAGGGGCGGGGTAGCGGGGGTTACAAAGAGACCCAGTACTTC
CDR3: CASSQGRGSGGYKETQYF
J: TRBJ2-5
V: TRBV4-1
size: few
D: TRBD2

DNA: TGTGCCACCAGTGACATTAGCACAGATACGCAGTATTTT
CDR3: CATSDISTDTQYF
J: TRBJ2-3
V: TRBV24-1
size: few
D: .

DNA: TGTGCCAGCCGCTGGGCTAGCGGGAGGTACGAGCAGTACTTC
CDR3: CASRWASGRYEQYF
J: TRBJ2-7
V: TRBV2
size: .
D: TRBD2

DNA: TGTGCCACGCAGGGTTTCAGCAATCAGCCCCAGCATTTT
CDR3: CATQGFSNQPQHF
J: TRBJ1-5
V: TRBV28
size: few
D: .

DNA: TGTGCCAGCAGCTTGAGGCGGGATCCTCGGGCTGAAGCTTTCTTT
CDR3: CASSLRRDPRAEAFF
J: TRBJ1-1
V: TRBV5-5
size: many
D: .

DNA: TGCGCCAGCAGCTCCCGCCCAGGGGGCGGGGAGACCCAGTACTTC
CDR3: CASSSRPGGGETQYF
J: TRBJ2-5
V: TRBV5-1
size: .
D: TRBD1

DNA: TGTGCCAGCAGTCTCACGGGGGGGCCTGGGAACACTGAAGCTTTCTTT
CDR3: CASSLTGGPGNTEAFF
J: TRBJ1-1
V: TRBV12-3/TRBV12-4
size: .
D: .

DNA: TGTGCCAGCAGTTTAGTGGACAGAAAAGATACGCAGTATTTT
CDR3: CASSLVDRKDTQYF
J: TRBJ2-3
V: TRBV12-3/TRBV12-4
size: many
D: .

DNA: TGTGCCAGCAGCTACCGGGACAGGGGTTTCTCCTACGAGCAGTACTTC
CDR3: CASSYRDRGFSYEQYF
J: TRBJ2-7
V: TRBV5-5
size: few
D: TRBD1

DNA: TGTGCCAGCAGCGCCCAACTAGCGGGAGGGCTATACAATGAGCAGTTCTTC
CDR3: CASSAQLAGGLYNEQFF
J: TRBJ2-1
V: TRBV13
size: .
D: TRBD2

DNA: TGTGCCTCCTCCCGACTAGCGGGAGGCCCGGGGGAGACCCAGTACTTC
CDR3: CASSRLAGGPGETQYF
J: TRBJ2-5
V: TRBV28
size: .
D: TRBD2

DNA: TGTGCCAGCAGCTTAGAGCCTCGAGGGGGTAAGGCTGAAGCTTTCTTT
CDR3: CASSLEPRGGKAEAFF
J: TRBJ1-1
V: TRBV11-2
size: few
D: .

DNA: TGCAGTGCAGGTTCCGACAGTACGAACACTGAAGCTTTCTTT
CDR3: CSAGSDSTNTEAFF
J: TRBJ1-1
V: TRBV20-1
size: .
D: .

DNA: TGCGCCAGCAGCCAAGAGGGGGGCACCGGGGCAGATACGCAGTATTTT
CDR3: CASSQEGGTGADTQYF
J: TRBJ2-3
V: TRBV4-1
size: .
D: .

DNA: TGTGCCAGCAGTGATTGGTCGTACACCGGGGAGCTGTTTTTT
CDR3: CASSDWSYTGELFF
J: TRBJ2-2
V: TRBV2
size: .
D: .

DNA: TGTGCCAGCAGCTTCTTTAGGGCCTATGATCTTTCTGAAGCTTTCTTT
CDR3: CASSFFRAYDLSEAFF
J: TRBJ1-1
V: TRBV11-1
size: few
D: .

DNA: TGTGCCAGCAGTCAAGCTTCGGACAAAAACATTCAGTACTTC
CDR3: CASSQASDKNIQYF
J: TRBJ2-4
V: TRBV28
size: .
D: .

DNA: TGTGCCAGCAGTCCCGACAGGCTCGATGGCTACACCTTC
CDR3: CASSPDRLDGYTF
J: TRBJ1-2
V: TRBV12-3/TRBV12-4
size: few
D: .

DNA: TGTGCCAGCAGCGGCTACAGGGGAAACACTGAAGCTTTCTTT
CDR3: CASSGYRGNTEAFF
J: TRBJ1-1
V: TRBV5-6
size: few
D: TRBD1

DNA: TGTGCCAGCAGCCCAAACCGGGACGGCTCCTACGAGCAGTACTTC
CDR3: CASSPNRDGSYEQYF
J: TRBJ2-7
V: TRBV7-9
size: .
D: .

DNA: TGTGCCAGCAGCCAAGCACAGGGAGCCACAGATACGCAGTATTTT
CDR3: CASSQAQGATDTQYF
J: TRBJ2-3
V: TRBV7-8
size: .
D: .

DNA: TGTGCCAGCAGCTTAGCTGGCGGGGGGACCGGGGAGCTGTTTTTT
CDR3: CASSLAGGGTGELFF
J: TRBJ2-2
V: TRBV11-2
size: many
D: TRBD2

DNA: TGTGCCAGCAGCCCCGAGGGGGACGCGACCTACGAGCAGTACTTC
CDR3: CASSPEGDATYEQYF
J: TRBJ2-7
V: TRBV7-8
size: many
D: .

DNA: TGCAGTGCTAGAGATCTCGGACCGAGGAAGGAAGCAACTAATGAAAAACTGTTTTTT
CDR3: CSARDLGPRKEATNEKLFF
J: TRBJ1-4
V: TRBV20-1
size: .
D: .

DNA: TGTGCCAGCAGCCCCCTACTAGCGGGGGGGAGACCAGATACGCAGTATTTT
CDR3: CASSPLLAGGRPDTQYF
J: TRBJ2-3
V: TRBV3-1
size: few
D: TRBD2

DNA: TGTGCCAGCAGTCTCCGGGACAGGGATAATTCACCCCTCCACTTT
CDR3: CASSLRDRDNSPLHF
J: TRBJ1-6
V: TRBV2
size: .
D: TRBD1

DNA: TGTGCCAGCAGACCCCCGGTAGCCAGGCACTACGAGCAGTACTTC
CDR3: CASRPPVARHYEQYF
J: TRBJ2-7
V: TRBV11-2
size: few
D: .

DNA: TGCGCCAGCAGCAGGGACGTAGGGGACACTGAAGCTTTCTTT
CDR3: CASSRDVGDTEAFF
J: TRBJ1-1
V: TRBV5-1
size: .
D: .

DNA: TGTGCCAGCTCCCCATCGGGACACTACGAGCAGTACTTC
CDR3: CASSPSGHYEQYF
J: TRBJ2-7
V: TRBV7-6
size: few
D: .

DNA: TGTGCCAGCAGCCCAGACAGGCCGCGGGGCTACACCTTC
CDR3: CASSPDRPRGYTF
J: TRBJ1-2
V: TRBV5-5
size: many
D: .

DNA: TGTGCCAGCAGATCTGGAGCGGGCGGCTACGAGCAGTACTTC
CDR3: CASRSGAGGYEQYF
J: TRBJ2-7
V: TRBV3-1
size: .
D: .

DNA: TGTGCCAGCAGCCCGCCCCCGGGACAGACCAGTGAGGCTAATGAAAAACTGTTTTTT
CDR3: CASSPPPGQTSEANEKLFF
J: TRBJ1-4
V: TRBV11-1
size: .
D: TRBD1

DNA: TGTGCCAGCAGCGTAGAGGACACCGAGACCCAGTACTTC
CDR3: CASSVEDTETQYF
J: TRBJ2-5
V: TRBV9
size: few
D: .

DNA: TGCGCCAGCAGCTTGGGCGGGGGGAGCGAGCAGTTCTTC
CDR3: CASSLGGGSEQFF
J: TRBJ2-1
V: TRBV5-1
size: many
D: TRBD2

DNA: TGTGCCAGCAGCCCGAGTAGAGGGCCGAACACCGGGGAGCTGTTTTTT
CDR3: CASSPSRGPNTGELFF
J: TRBJ2-2
V: TRBV7-9
size: many
D: .

DNA: TGCAGCGTTGAAGATACGTCTGACCGGGACACCGGGGAGCTGTTTTTT
CDR3: CSVEDTSDRDTGELFF
J: TRBJ2-2
V: TRBV29-1
size: many
D: .